A single sample is the source of the 2 T cell receptor beta chains below, sequenced in a study of blood T cell repertoires in COVID-19. Sequenced by immunoSEQ multiplex PCR; TCRdb stores in-frame clones only, minus some. This table holds around 47,000 clones, around 80% found once. The specimen was peripheral blood. All receptors come from a human donor in a cohort sampled during active COVID-19.

J is TRBJ1-5 and V is TRBV19; 7 bases map to TRBD1. CDR3 length equals 15 residues. Trimming at V came to 7 bases and at J to 1 base, leaving 7 bases not matched to a gene. Germline values: CDR1 LNHDA, CDR2 SQIVND (reference sequence). DNA of the CDR3: TGTGCCAGTACCCTCGACAGGGCGAGCAATCAGCCCCAGCATTTT. Amino acid sequence: CASTLDRASNQPQHF.

This chain joins TRBV5-1 and TRBJ2-7; the D gene is possibly TRBD1 (6 bases). The CDR3 runs 14 residues. V gave up 0 bases and J gave up 6 bases, with 13 bases separating them. CDR1 is SGHRS and CDR2 is YFSETQ in the germline V gene. This CDR3 is CASSLDPTGGEQYF. CDR3 bases: TGCGCCAGCAGCTTGGACCCGACAGGCGGCGAGCAGTACTTC.